These T cell receptor beta chains were read from a single sample in a study of cytomegalovirus exposure and HLA in healthy donors. Produced via immunoSEQ multiplex PCR; TCRdb's table is partial and in-frame only. Of tens of thousands of clones detected, about 78% appear once; the ten largest clones hold approximately 1.5%. The sample was PBMCs. The receptors stem from a man in his forties in good health and CMV-seronegative. The CDR3 runs from the conserved cysteine through the conserved F or W. Each record gives: D gene, V gene, J gene, CDR3 protein. A D gene is named only where the DNA matches it firmly.

>.|TRBV20-1|TRBJ2-7
CSATTGNEQYF
>.|TRBV13|TRBJ2-7
CASSQAWGLDEQYF
>.|TRBV2|TRBJ2-1
CASSEEVDNEQFF
>TRBD1|TRBV6-6|TRBJ1-2
CASLGQASPYTF
>TRBD1|TRBV2|TRBJ1-5
CASMLQGNQPQHF
>TRBD2|TRBV5-5|TRBJ2-2
CASSWTSSLTGELFF
>TRBD1|TRBV15|TRBJ1-4
CATSATQGTGNEKLFF
>.|TRBV28|TRBJ2-2
CASGALRGKGELFF
>.|TRBV5-1|TRBJ2-7
CASSLGQGSDEQYF
>TRBD1|TRBV20-1|TRBJ2-7
CSATQGYEQYF